Presented here are 9 T cell receptor beta chains from one specimen sequenced in a study of T cells in Graves' hyperthyroidism and ophthalmopathy. From RNA transcripts, TCR beta CDR3 regions were amplified. When the TCR CDR3 underwent first-round RT-PCR, the HTBI primer set was used. MiXCR, run by TCRdb on the multiplex PCR reads, gives a single entry per CDR3 protein. The data show hundreds of thousands of distinct CDR3 sequences, approximately 14% seen once. Sequenced: blood. The receptors were gathered from a woman aged 25 to 45 with Graves' hyperthyroidism that later progressed to Graves' ophthalmopathy.

In this sample, this clonotype turned up many times. The gene calls are TRBV6-1 and TRBJ2-1; maybe TRBD2 (6 bases). This CDR3 region has 16 residues. The V gene's germline CDR1 is MNHNS and CDR2 SASEGT. V was trimmed by 4 bases and J by 6 bases, leaving 19 bases between them. CDR3 sequence (DNA): TGTGCCAGCAGTGCACGATTAGCGACGCGGGGCAATGAGCAGTTCTTC. Translated, it gives CASSARLATRGNEQFF.

This clonotype was seen many times. This chain connects TRBV28 to TRBJ2-7; possibly TRBD1 for D (6 bases). The germline V and J ends were trimmed by 5 bases and 5 bases, with 25 bases remaining between them. The CDR3 loop spans 17 amino acids. Per the germline V gene, CDR1 is MDHEN and CDR2 is SYDVKM. CDR3 in DNA: TGTGCCAGCAGTCTCTCTCAGGGCGCCGGGAAGGGGGACGAGCAGTACTTC. As protein: CASSLSQGAGKGDEQYF. The variable domain in full, completed from reference TRBV28 and TRBJ2-7, reads DVKVTQSSRYLVKRTGEKVFLECVQDMDHENMFWYRQDPGLGLRLIYFSYDVKMKEKGDIPEGYSVSREKKERFSLILESASTNQTSMYLCASSLSQGAGKGDEQYFGPGTRLTVT.

This clonotype was counted ten times or more. The chain joins TRBV7-9 to TRBJ1-1, with D unresolved. The CDR3 length is 12 residues. V gave up 2 bases and J gave up 3 bases, with 4 bases separating them. The germline gives CDR1 SEHNR, CDR2 FQNEAQ (reference sequence). This chain's CDR3 is CASSLQDTEAFF. CDR3 DNA: TGTGCCAGCAGCTTACAGGACACTGAAGCTTTCTTT.

This clonotype was recorded many times. The chain combines TRBV20-1 with TRBJ1-1; 7 bases are a match to TRBD1. This CDR3 is 12 amino acids long. The J segment lost 5 bases and the V segment lost 5 bases, leaving 5 bases of the junction unmatched. In germline, CDR1 is DFQATT, CDR2 SNEGSKA (reference sequence). The CDR3: CSAWRGLTEAFF. The CDR3, as DNA: TGCAGTGCTTGGAGGGGGCTGACTGAAGCTTTCTTT.

This clonotype was observed a few times. The rearrangement links TRBV19 to TRBJ1-5; D is undetermined. Between the trimmed V and J ends, which lost 4 bases and 3 bases, there was a span of 10 bases. There are 14 residues in the CDR3. Per the germline V gene, CDR1 is LNHDA and CDR2 is SQIVND (reference sequence). CDR3 in amino acids: CASSKEGFNQPQHF. CDR3 nucleotides: TGTGCCAGTAGTAAGGAGGGCTTCAATCAGCCCCAGCATTTT.

This clonotype was detected ten times or more. This chain joins TRBV7-9 and TRBJ1-1; the D is unclear. The CDR3 loop spans 12 amino acids. Germline lookup yields CDR1 SEHNR and CDR2 FQNEAQ (reference sequence). Between the trimmed V and J ends, which lost 3 bases and 3 bases, there was a span of 5 bases. For the CDR3, the DNA is TGTGCCAGCAGCTTTCCATACACTGAAGCTTTCTTT. Protein: CASSFPYTEAFF.

The gene calls are TRBV12-3 or TRBV12-4 and TRBJ2-6; 10 bases line up with TRBD1. There are 16 residues in the CDR3. Trimming at V came to 5 bases and at J to 4 bases, leaving 5 bases not matched to a gene. This chain's CDR3 is CASSVGTGAGANVLTF. CDR3 in DNA: TGTGCCAGCAGTGTTGGGACAGGGGCGGGGGCCAACGTCCTGACTTTC.

Concerning this clonotype: This may stem from a read error, because a much larger clone lies one nucleotide away. This chain links TRBV11-2 with TRBJ2-1, with a tentative D call TRBD2 (5 bases). Germline lookup yields CDR1 SGHAT and CDR2 FQNNGV. V was trimmed by 4 bases and J by 9 bases, leaving 10 bases between them. This CDR3 spans 12 amino acids. CDR3 residues: CASSSNRGEQFF. Written as DNA, the CDR3 is TGTGCCAGCAGCTCAAACCGGGGTGAGCAGTTCTTC.

Of note for this clonotype: One end of the junction is discordant with germline, which a read error may explain. The gene calls are TRBV5-1 and TRBJ2-5; unclear D gene. The CDR3 spans 13 residues. The germline gives CDR1 SGHRS, CDR2 YFSETQ. The CDR3 reads CARRLVALETQYF. CDR3 DNA sequence: TGTGCCAGGCGCCTTGTGGCCCTAGAGACCCAGTACTTC.